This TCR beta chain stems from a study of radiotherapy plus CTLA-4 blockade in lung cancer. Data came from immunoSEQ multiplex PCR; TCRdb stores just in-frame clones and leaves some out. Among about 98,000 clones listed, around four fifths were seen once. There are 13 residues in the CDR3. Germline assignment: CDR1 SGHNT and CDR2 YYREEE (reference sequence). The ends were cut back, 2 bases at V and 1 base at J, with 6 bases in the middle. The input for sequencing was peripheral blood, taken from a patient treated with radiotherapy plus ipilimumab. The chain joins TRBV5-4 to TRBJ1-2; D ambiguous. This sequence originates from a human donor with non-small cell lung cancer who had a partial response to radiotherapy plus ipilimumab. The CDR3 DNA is TGTGCCAGCAGCTTCCTCAGTAACTATGGCTACACCTTC. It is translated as CASSFLSNYGYTF.